Listed here is a single T cell receptor (beta chain). These data belong to a study of CD8 T cells in Susac syndrome. With random hexamers, roughly 0.45 to 1 ug RNA was reverse transcribed. Each CDR3 protein gets one entry after TCRdb re-called the immunoSEQ multiplex PCR reads with MiXCR. The sample carries about 120,000 distinct CDR3 sequences, around 90% recorded once. Healthy donors matched for age and sex were used as controls. The CDR3 is made up of 16 amino acids. Germline V lookup: CDR1 SGHTA, CDR2 FQGNSA. V gave up 0 bases and J gave up 5 bases; unmatched junction bases: 8. The sequence derives from a human donor in good health. The sample consisted of CD4+ T cells from PBMCs. This chain joins TRBV7-2 and TRBJ1-2; 8 positions agree with TRBD1. CDR3 sequence reads: CASSLASQGASYGYTF. The CDR3 DNA reads TGTGCCAGCAGCTTAGCGTCGCAGGGGGCAAGTTATGGCTACACCTTC.